This is a list of T cell receptor beta chains from one sample in a study of T cell responses to AZD1222 COVID-19 vaccine. The repertoire was sequenced with immunoSEQ multiplex PCR; TCRdb's copy has only in-frame clones and lacks some. The top ten hold 5% to 7% of the sample, which has about 120,000 clones, around 85% seen once. The specimen was peripheral blood, collected on day 0 of AZD1222 vaccination. These receptors came from an adult in good health. CDR3s include the opening cysteine and the closing phenylalanine or tryptophan. Fields, in order: CDR3 DNA, CDR3 protein, clone size, D gene, J gene, V gene. A D gene is named only where the DNA matches it firmly. The listing skips clone size in some rows; elsewhere it reads once, few, many or a size class.

DNA: TGTGCCAGCAGTTACTCGACGGGGTTTGGAGAGACCCAGTACTTC
CDR3: CASSYSTGFGETQYF
size: -
D: -
J: TRBJ2-5
V: TRBV6-5

DNA: TGTGCCTGCAAGGTGGGACAGGGGTTCTACGAGCAGTACTTC
CDR3: CACKVGQGFYEQYF
size: -
D: TRBD1
J: TRBJ2-7
V: TRBV30

DNA: TGTGCCAGCAGTGAGACGGGGACAGGGGGGAATGAAAAACTGTTTTTT
CDR3: CASSETGTGGNEKLFF
size: -
D: TRBD1
J: TRBJ1-4
V: TRBV25-1

DNA: TGTGCCAGCAGTCCCGGGTACACTGAAGCTTTCTTT
CDR3: CASSPGYTEAFF
size: -
D: -
J: TRBJ1-1
V: TRBV6-5

DNA: TGTGCCAGCAGCCTTAACAGGGGGAATGAGCAGTTCTTC
CDR3: CASSLNRGNEQFF
size: -
D: TRBD1
J: TRBJ2-1
V: TRBV12-3/TRBV12-4

DNA: TGTGCCAGTAGTTTAAGGAGAGCTAAGGGACAGGGATCACCGGGTCAGCCCCAGCATTTT
CDR3: CASSLRRAKGQGSPGQPQHF
size: -
D: TRBD1
J: TRBJ1-5
V: TRBV19

DNA: TGTGCCAGCACCGAGGGAGTCTCTGGAAACACCATATATTTT
CDR3: CASTEGVSGNTIYF
size: -
D: -
J: TRBJ1-3
V: TRBV3-1/TRBV3-2

DNA: TGCGCCAGCAGCCACTCCGGGGGATCTAGCTGGGGGGAGCTGTTTTTT
CDR3: CASSHSGGSSWGELFF
size: -
D: -
J: TRBJ2-2
V: TRBV4-1

DNA: TGTGCCAGCAGCTTGTCCGGGACATCGACCGGGGAGCTGTTTTTT
CDR3: CASSLSGTSTGELFF
size: -
D: -
J: TRBJ2-2
V: TRBV7-6

DNA: TGTGCCAGCAGCTTAGGGACAGGTGAGCAGTACTTC
CDR3: CASSLGTGEQYF
size: -
D: TRBD1
J: TRBJ2-7
V: TRBV7-8

DNA: TGTGCCAGCAGTGACCCCGGGACACCGTCCTACGAGCAGTACTTC
CDR3: CASSDPGTPSYEQYF
size: -
D: -
J: TRBJ2-7
V: TRBV6-1

DNA: TGTGCCAGCAGCTTCCCGGGACTAGCCTACGAGCAGTACTTC
CDR3: CASSFPGLAYEQYF
size: many
D: TRBD2
J: TRBJ2-7
V: TRBV5-6

DNA: TGTGCCAGCAGCGCGCACAGTACCGGGGAGCTGTTTTTT
CDR3: CASSAHSTGELFF
size: -
D: -
J: TRBJ2-2
V: TRBV6-2/TRBV6-3

DNA: TGTGCCAGCAGCGGGGGGGGTTTGTCGCAGTATTTT
CDR3: CASSGGGLSQYF
size: -
D: TRBD2
J: TRBJ2-3
V: TRBV28